What follows is one T cell receptor (beta chain) and its context. In the original processing: It was from reference gene primer amplification that nucleated cell counts were estimated. This table comes from immunoSEQ multiplex PCR, and its TCRdb copy is limited to in-frame clones, with some not included. V and J calls and clone size are as listed in that table; D and trimming were resolved from the DNA. The table has approximately 290,000 clones, 75% to 95% seen once. These data come from a study of blood T cell repertoires in COVID-19. Participant ages covered about 18 to 89 years across 20 to 30 US areas. Per the germline V gene, CDR1 is SGDLS and CDR2 is YYNGEE. This CDR3 comprises 12 residues. The ends were cut back, 7 bases at V and 3 bases at J, with 11 bases in the middle.

The specimen was PBMCs or T cells enriched from blood (not recorded which). The clonotype comes from a woman aged 30 to 39 who had recovered from COVID-19. The rearrangement joins TRBV9 to TRBJ2-7, with D possibly matching TRBD1 (6 bases). CDR3 nucleotides: TGTGCCAGCGGACGGACAGTCTACGAGCAGTACTTC. Translating it yields CASGRTVYEQYF.